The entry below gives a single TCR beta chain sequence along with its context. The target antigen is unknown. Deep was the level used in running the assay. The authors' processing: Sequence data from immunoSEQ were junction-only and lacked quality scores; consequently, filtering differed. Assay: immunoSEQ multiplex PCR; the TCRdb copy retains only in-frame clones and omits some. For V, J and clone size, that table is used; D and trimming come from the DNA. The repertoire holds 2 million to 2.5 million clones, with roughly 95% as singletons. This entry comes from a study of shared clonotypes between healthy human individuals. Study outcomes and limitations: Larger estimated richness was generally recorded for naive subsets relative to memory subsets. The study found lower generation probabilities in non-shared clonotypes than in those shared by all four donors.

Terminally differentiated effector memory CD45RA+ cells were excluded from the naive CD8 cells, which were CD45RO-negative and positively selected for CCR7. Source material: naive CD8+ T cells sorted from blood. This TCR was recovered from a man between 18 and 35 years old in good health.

DNA of the CDR3: TGCGCCAGCAGCTTGTCGGGGACGGAGATCTATGGCTACACCTTC. This encodes CASSLSGTEIYGYTF. This chain joins TRBV5-1 and TRBJ1-2, with D perhaps TRBD1 (5 bases). This CDR3 region has 15 residues. In germline, CDR1 is SGHRS, CDR2 YFSETQ. Trimming pared 1 base from V and 4 bases from J, leaving 14 bases between.